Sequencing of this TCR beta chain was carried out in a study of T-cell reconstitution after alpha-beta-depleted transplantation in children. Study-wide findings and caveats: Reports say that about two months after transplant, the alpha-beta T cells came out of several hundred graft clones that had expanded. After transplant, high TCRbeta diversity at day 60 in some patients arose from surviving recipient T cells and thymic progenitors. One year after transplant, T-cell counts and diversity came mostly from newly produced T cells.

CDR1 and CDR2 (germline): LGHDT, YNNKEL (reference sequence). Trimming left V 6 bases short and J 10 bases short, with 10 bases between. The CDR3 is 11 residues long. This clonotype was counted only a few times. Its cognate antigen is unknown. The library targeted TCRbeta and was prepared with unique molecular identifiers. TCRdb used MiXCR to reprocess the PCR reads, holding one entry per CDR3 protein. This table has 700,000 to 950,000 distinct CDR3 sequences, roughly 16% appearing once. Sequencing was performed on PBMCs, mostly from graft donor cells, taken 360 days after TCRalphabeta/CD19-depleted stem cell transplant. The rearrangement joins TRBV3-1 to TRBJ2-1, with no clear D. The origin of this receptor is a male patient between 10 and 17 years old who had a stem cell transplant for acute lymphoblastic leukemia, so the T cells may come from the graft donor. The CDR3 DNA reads TGTGCCAGCAGTCGTTCGGTAGAGCAGTTCTTC. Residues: CASSRSVEQFF.